The 22 T cell receptor beta chains below all came from one sample that was sequenced in a study of blood T cell repertoires in COVID-19. Only in-frame clones appear in the TCRdb table, and some are missing; sequencing was by immunoSEQ multiplex PCR. The sample carries around 270,000 clones, approximately 83% recorded once. Sequenced: PBMCs or T cells enriched from blood (not recorded which). All receptors come from a woman in her twenties or thirties who had recovered from COVID-19.

The J gene is TRBJ2-4, the V gene TRBV3-1 (or the pseudogene TRBV3-2), with a tentative D call TRBD2 (5 bases). CDR1 and CDR2 from the germline V gene are LGHDT and YNNKEL (reference sequence). Trimming left V 3 bases short and J 5 bases short, with 11 bases between. The CDR3 covers 14 residues. CDR3 residues: CASSHAGIENIQYF. In DNA form, the CDR3 reads TGTGCCAGCAGCCATGCCGGGATCGAAAACATTCAGTACTTC.

The chain links TRBV6-5 to TRBJ2-7; 13 bases line up with TRBD2. Per the germline V gene, CDR1 is MNHEY and CDR2 is SVGAGI. CDR3 length equals 15 residues. Trimming cost V 5 bases and J 2 bases; bases outside gene matches: 3. CDR3 sequence (DNA): TGTGCCAGCAGTCTCGGGACTAGCGGGACCTACGAGCAGTACTTC. Its translation is CASSLGTSGTYEQYF.

The rearrangement uses TRBV3-1 (or the pseudogene TRBV3-2) and TRBJ1-6, with D possibly being TRBD1 (6 bases). CDR1 and CDR2 from the germline V gene are LGHDT and YNNKEL (reference sequence). Trimming removed 0 bases from V and 7 bases from J, with 10 bases in between. This CDR3 has 15 residues. CDR3 sequence (DNA): TGTGCCAGCAGCCAAGAGGGGACACCCAATTCACCCCTCCACTTT. Translation gives CASSQEGTPNSPLHF.

This clone was observed a handful of times. J is TRBJ2-1 and V is TRBV7-3; no reliable D call. The germline CDR1 and CDR2 sequences are SGHTA and FQGTGA. V shed 5 bases and J shed 5 bases, with 10 bases lying between them. The CDR3 has 13 residues. Written as DNA, the CDR3 is TGTGCCAGCAGCCCCCAGGTCGACAATGAGCAGTTCTTC. It translates to CASSPQVDNEQFF.

This chain links TRBV9 with TRBJ2-1, with 7 bases identical to TRBD2. The CDR3 extends over 15 amino acids. V shed 0 bases, J shed 3 bases, and the junction held 3 bases outside the gene matches. From germline, CDR1 is SGDLS and CDR2 YYNGEE. The CDR3 DNA reads as TGTGCCAGCAGCGTAGATCCGGGAGGCTACAATGAGCAGTTCTTC. It codes for CASSVDPGGYNEQFF.

V usage is TRBV9 and J usage is TRBJ1-4, with TRBD1 matching 7 bases. Germline V lookup: CDR1 SGDLS, CDR2 YYNGEE. The J segment lost 8 bases and the V segment lost 5 bases, leaving 12 bases of the junction unmatched. The CDR3 sequence is 15 residues long. The CDR3 DNA follows: TGTGCCAGCAGTCTAGCCGGGACAGCATACGAAAAACTGTTTTTT. Translating gives CASSLAGTAYEKLFF.

The genes are TRBV27 and TRBJ1-1, with D perhaps TRBD1 (5 bases). The CDR3 consists of 17 residues. The V and J ends lost 1 base and 3 bases respectively, with 18 bases between them. In germline, CDR1 is MNHEY, CDR2 SMNVEV (reference sequence). CDR3 loop: CASSLYRTGTGDTEAFF. In DNA form, the CDR3 reads TGTGCCAGCAGTTTATACCGGACGGGGACGGGGGACACTGAAGCTTTCTTT.

The chain joins TRBV4-1 to TRBJ1-5; D is unresolved. In germline, CDR1 is MGHRA, CDR2 YSYEKL. Trimming stripped 0 bases from V and 6 bases from J, with 6 bases between. This CDR3 is built from 13 residues. In nucleotides, the CDR3 is TGCGCCAGCAGCCAAGATCCTAGTCAGCCCCAGCATTTT. Translated: CASSQDPSQPQHF.

This clone is a singleton in its sample. The V call is TRBV7-2, the J call TRBJ1-3, with D possibly being TRBD1 (5 bases). The CDR3 runs to 14 residues. Trimming shortened V by 11 bases and J by 0 bases, and 14 bases separated the two germline ends. In germline, CDR1 is SGHTA, CDR2 FQGNSA. The CDR3 nucleotides are TGTGCCGGCGGTACGGGGGGCTCTGGAAACACCATATATTTT. Translated: CAGGTGGSGNTIYF.

In its sample, this clone was seen a few times. The V and J genes are TRBV28 and TRBJ1-2; the match to TRBD1 covers 8 bases. With 3 bases clipped from V and 4 bases from J, the junction kept 4 bases outside the gene matches. Per the germline V gene, CDR1 is MDHEN and CDR2 is SYDVKM. This CDR3 comprises 14 residues. The CDR3 here is CASSLLDRGYGYTF. In nucleotides, the CDR3 is TGTGCCAGCAGTTTGTTAGACAGGGGCTATGGCTACACCTTC.

The rearrangement joins TRBV3-1 (or the pseudogene TRBV3-2) to TRBJ2-4; TRBD2 matches at 10 bases. Germline V gene data show CDR1 as LGHDT and CDR2 as YNNKEL (reference sequence). V lost 4 bases to trimming and J lost 0 bases; unmatched junction nucleotides: 15. The CDR3 has 20 amino acids. Written as DNA, the CDR3 is TGTGCCAGCAGCCGAGGGCCGAAGACTAGCGGGTTTTTAGCCAAAAACATTCAGTACTTC. Amino acid sequence: CASSRGPKTSGFLAKNIQYF.

A few counts support this clone. The V call is TRBV4-1, the J call TRBJ1-2, with TRBD1 identical over 7 bases. The CDR3 has 16 residues. CDR1 is MGHRA, CDR2 YSYEKL, per germline. V lost 4 bases to trimming and J lost 3 bases; unmatched junction nucleotides: 11. The CDR3 coding sequence is TGCGCCAGCAGCCCCCAATCAGGGACAGTACACTATGGCTACACCTTC. It encodes CASSPQSGTVHYGYTF.

The chain couples TRBV29-1 to TRBJ1-2; no clear D gene. The CDR3 covers 12 residues. Trimming shortened V by 1 base and J by 6 bases, and 9 bases separated the two germline ends. Germline V gives CDR1 SQVTM, CDR2 ANQGSEA. The CDR3 bases are TGCAGCGTTGAAGGACCGGGTCATGGCTACACCTTC. This gives the protein CSVEGPGHGYTF. The whole variable domain, filled in from reference TRBV29-1 and TRBJ1-2, reads SAVISQKPSRDICQRGTSLTIQCQVDSQVTMMFWYRQQPGQSLTLIATANQGSEATYESGFVIDKFPISRPNLTFSTLTVSNMSPEDSSIYLCSVEGPGHGYTFGSGTRLTVV.

This chain joins TRBV11-2 and TRBJ2-1; perhaps TRBD1 as D (5 bases). The CDR3 is 13 residues long. In germline, CDR1 is SGHAT, CDR2 FQNNGV. Between the trimmed V and J ends, which lost 2 bases and 8 bases, there was a span of 10 bases. The CDR3 nucleotides are TGTGCCAGCAGCTTAATGTCCAGGGATGAGCAGTTCTTC. Its translation is CASSLMSRDEQFF.

This chain joins TRBV19 and TRBJ2-1; D is uncertain. Per germline, CDR1 LNHDA and CDR2 SQIVND (reference sequence). V lost 3 bases and J lost 0, with 9 bases in between. The CDR3 contains 15 residues. CDR3 bases: TGTGCCAGTAGTATTTCCCCCAGCTCCTACAATGAGCAGTTCTTC. This encodes CASSISPSSYNEQFF.

This clone appeared once. V usage is TRBV10-3 and J usage is TRBJ2-2, with D possibly matching TRBD2 (6 bases). CDR3 size: 16 residues. Looked up from germline, CDR1 is ENHRY and CDR2 is SYGVKD. Trimming left V 8 bases short and J 6 bases short, with 22 bases between. CDR3 sequence: CAIQRRLVVEPGELFF. The CDR3 coding sequence is TGTGCCATCCAACGACGACTAGTCGTAGAACCCGGGGAGCTGTTTTTT.

Many counts were recorded for this clone. The J gene is TRBJ1-5, the V gene TRBV19; 8 bases match TRBD1. Per the germline V gene, CDR1 is LNHDA and CDR2 is SQIVND (reference sequence). The CDR3 runs 15 residues. The J segment lost 5 bases and the V segment lost 2 bases, leaving 5 bases of the junction unmatched. For the CDR3, the DNA is TGTGCCAGTAGTATACTCGGGACAGGAGATCAGCCCCAGCATTTT. Residues: CASSILGTGDQPQHF.

The chain couples TRBV27 to TRBJ2-5; perhaps TRBD2 as D (6 bases). Germline-derived CDR1 and CDR2 are MNHEY and SMNVEV (reference sequence). The germline V and J ends were trimmed by 2 bases and 4 bases, with 17 bases remaining between them. The CDR3 contains 16 residues. The CDR3 spells CASSLAGREVGETQYF. The CDR3 DNA sequence: TGTGCCAGCAGTTTAGCGGGCAGGGAGGTGGGAGAGACCCAGTACTTC.

The genes are TRBV10-3 and TRBJ1-3; D may be TRBD1 (5 bases). V was clipped by 6 bases and J by 3 bases, with 21 bases between them. The CDR3 covers 17 residues. CDR1 and CDR2 from the germline V gene are ENHRY and SYGVKD. CDR3 region: CAISGTQGGIGGNTIYF. The CDR3 DNA sequence: TGTGCCATCAGCGGGACTCAGGGAGGTATAGGTGGAAACACCATATATTTT.

This clone was counted a few times. This chain connects TRBV6-6 to TRBJ1-2; perhaps TRBD1 as D (5 bases). Germline V CDR1 and CDR2: MNHNY, SVGAGI (reference sequence). V lost 0 bases, J lost 8 bases, and 13 bases lay in between. This CDR3 has 14 residues. For the CDR3, the DNA is TGTGCCAGCAGTTACTCGAAAGGGGCAGAAGGCTACACCTTC. It is translated as CASSYSKGAEGYTF.

The V gene is TRBV27, the J gene TRBJ1-2; D is uncertain. The CDR3 has 13 residues. V lost 0 bases, J lost 4 bases, and 6 bases lay in between. Per germline, CDR1 MNHEY and CDR2 SMNVEV (reference sequence). This CDR3 reads CASSLSQAYGYTF. For the CDR3, the DNA is TGTGCCAGCAGTTTATCCCAGGCCTATGGCTACACCTTC.

V gene TRBV3-1 (or the pseudogene TRBV3-2) combines with J gene TRBJ1-5; D call uncertain. V dropped 6 bases and J dropped 2 bases, with 5 bases sitting between them. Per the germline V gene, CDR1 is LGHDT and CDR2 is YNNKEL (reference sequence). CDR3 length: 12 residues. For the CDR3, the DNA is TGTGCCAGCAGTCGCGGCAATCAGCCCCAGCATTTT. Protein: CASSRGNQPQHF.